Following are 23 T cell receptor beta chains from one sample sequenced in a study of T cells in Graves' hyperthyroidism and ophthalmopathy. RNA transcripts served as the template for amplifying TCR beta CDR3 regions. HTBI primers were employed in a first-round RT-PCR of the TCR CDR3. TCRdb redid the calling of the multiplex PCR reads with MiXCR, one entry per CDR3 protein. The data contain 640,000 or so distinct CDR3 sequences, approximately 15% of them singletons. Sequencing input: blood. The receptor set was obtained from a woman aged 18-35 years with Graves' ophthalmopathy.

This clonotype was picked up a small number of times. The V call is TRBV7-6, the J call TRBJ1-1, with D maybe TRBD1 (5 bases). The CDR3 has 14 amino acids. V lost 1 base, J lost 6 bases, and 12 bases lay in between. CDR1 SGHVS and CDR2 FNYEAQ come from the germline V gene. CDR3 sequence: CASSLGGTGSEAFF. As DNA, the CDR3 is TGTGCCAGCAGCTTAGGAGGGACGGGCTCTGAAGCTTTCTTT.

The chain joins TRBV7-8 to TRBJ2-7; 7 bases map to TRBD1. Germline V gives CDR1 SGHVS, CDR2 FQNEAQ. The CDR3 consists of 14 residues. The V gene end was trimmed by 4 bases and the J gene end by 9 bases; junction bases not matched to a gene: 12. The CDR3 nucleotides are TGTGCCAGCAGCTCCCGGGACAGATCCCTATGGCAGTACTTC. It yields the protein CASSSRDRSLWQYF.

This clonotype was seen only a few times. The chain couples TRBV19 to TRBJ2-1; the match to TRBD1 covers 8 bases. Germline V gene lookup returns CDR1 LNHDA and CDR2 SQIVND (reference sequence). The junction had 11 bases not matched to a gene; V was cut back by 6 bases and J by 4 bases. CDR3 length: 16 residues. As DNA, the CDR3 is TGTGCCAGTAGAGGTCTCGGGGACAGGCCATACAATGAGCAGTTCTTC. Translated: CASRGLGDRPYNEQFF.

This clonotype appeared many times. J is TRBJ2-2 and V is TRBV20-1; D ambiguous. V shed 3 bases and J shed 3 bases, with 14 bases lying between them. The CDR3 is 15 residues long. Germline V gene sequence: CDR1 DFQATT, CDR2 SNEGSKA (reference sequence). The CDR3 sequence is CSARPQLGYTGELFF. CDR3 bases: TGCAGTGCTAGGCCCCAGTTAGGTTACACCGGGGAGCTGTTTTTT.

This clonotype was observed many times. V usage is TRBV30 and J usage is TRBJ1-2; a weak D match, TRBD1 (5 bases). Germline V gene data show CDR1 as GTSNPN and CDR2 as SVGIG (reference sequence). The V and J ends lost 3 bases and 8 bases respectively, with 16 bases between them. The CDR3 runs 13 residues. The CDR3 coding sequence is TGTGCCTGGAGATCCCCGGGACGTGGAGGCTACACCTTC. Translated, it gives CAWRSPGRGGYTF.

About this clonotype itself: A much more abundant neighbour one base away suggests this may be a read error. The chain joins TRBV7-9 to TRBJ1-2, with unresolved D. V was clipped by 6 bases and J by 5 bases, with 19 bases between them. The CDR3 length is 15 residues. Germline CDR1 SEHNR, CDR2 FQNEAQ (reference sequence). In nucleotides, the CDR3 is TGTGCCAGCAGTTCAGAAGGCCAGCTGGTATATGGCTACACCTTC. The encoded protein is CASSSEGQLVYGYTF. The full variable domain, with the rest looked up from reference TRBV7-9 and TRBJ1-2, is DTGVSQNPRHKITKRGQNVTFRCDPISEHNRLYWYRQTLGQGPEFLTYFQNEAQLEKSRLLSDRFSAERPKGSFSTLEIQRTEQGDSAMYLCASSSEGQLVYGYTFGSGTRLTVV.

This clonotype was found many times. The CDR3 coding sequence is TGTGCCTGGAGTGTGAGAGAGCAGTACTTC. Amino acid sequence: CAWSVREQYF. The chain recombines TRBV30 with TRBJ2-7; the D is unclear. Trimming took 0 bases from V and 7 from J, leaving 4 bases between them. This CDR3 comprises 10 residues. Germline-derived CDR1 and CDR2 are GTSNPN and SVGIG (reference sequence). The entire variable domain, with the rest obtained from reference TRBV30 and TRBJ2-7, is as follows: SQTIHQWPATLVQPVGSPLSLECTVEGTSNPNLYWYRQAAGRGLQLLFYSVGIGQISSEVPQNLSASRPQDRQFILSSKKLLLSDSGFYLCAWSVREQYFGPGTRLTVT.

Ten or more counts support this clonotype. The rearrangement uses TRBV30 and TRBJ2-7, with D possibly called TRBD1 or TRBD2 (6 bases each). In germline, CDR1 is GTSNPN, CDR2 SVGIG (reference sequence). V was cut by 8 bases and J by 4 bases, with 18 bases left in between. CDR3 size: 13 residues. The CDR3 spells CAGGQQDKYEQYF. The CDR3 DNA is TGTGCCGGGGGGCAACAGGACAAATACGAGCAGTACTTC. The full variable domain, in which reference TRBV30 and TRBJ2-7 provide the parts outside the CDR3, is SQTIHQWPATLVQPVGSPLSLECTVEGTSNPNLYWYRQAAGRGLQLLFYSVGIGQISSEVPQNLSASRPQDRQFILSSKKLLLSDSGFYLCAGGQQDKYEQYFGPGTRLTVT.

This chain uses TRBV5-1 with TRBJ1-4, with 8 bases identical to TRBD1. The CDR3 runs 15 residues. CDR1 and CDR2 from the germline V gene are SGHRS and YFSETQ. V shed 3 bases, J shed 4 bases, and the junction held 5 bases outside the gene matches. For the CDR3, the DNA is TGCGCCAGCAGCTCACAGGGGGGAAATAATGAAAAACTGTTTTTT. It encodes CASSSQGGNNEKLFF.

This clonotype was recorded a few times. V is TRBV7-9 and J is TRBJ2-3; D call uncertain. The CDR3 covers 15 residues. V was clipped by 4 bases and J by 0 bases, with 11 bases between them. In germline, CDR1 is SEHNR, CDR2 FQNEAQ (reference sequence). The CDR3 DNA reads TGTGCCAGCAGCTCGAGCCATATTAGCACAGATACGCAGTATTTT. Amino acids: CASSSSHISTDTQYF.

The J gene is TRBJ1-6, the V gene TRBV30; no clear D. Per germline, CDR1 GTSNPN and CDR2 SVGIG (reference sequence). Trimming removed 2 bases at V and 4 bases at J, with 6 bases between. The CDR3 sequence is 13 residues long. Here the CDR3 reads CAWSSEYNSPLHF. The CDR3 DNA reads TGTGCCTGGAGTTCGGAATATAATTCACCCCTCCACTTT.

This clonotype was detected a few times. The V call is TRBV20-1, the J call TRBJ1-5, with a tentative D call TRBD1 (6 bases). Trimming stripped 6 bases from V and 5 bases from J, with 11 bases between. Germline V gene data show CDR1 as DFQATT and CDR2 as SNEGSKA (reference sequence). This CDR3 comprises 12 residues. CDR3 in DNA: TGCAGTGCCGGGGGCTGGGATCAGCCCCAGCATTTT. As protein: CSAGGWDQPQHF.

The rearrangement uses TRBV7-9 and TRBJ2-7, with 15 bases aligning to TRBD2. The CDR3 consists of 17 residues. In germline, CDR1 is SEHNR, CDR2 FQNEAQ (reference sequence). V was clipped by 1 base and J by 8 bases; unmatched bases: 9. The CDR3 DNA reads TGTGCCAGCAGCTTAGGGCTGGGACTAGCGGGAGGAGACAAGCAGTACTTC. Its protein is CASSLGLGLAGGDKQYF.

The chain uses TRBV25-1 and TRBJ1-2; D is unresolved. The CDR3 sequence is 15 residues long. Germline lookup yields CDR1 MGHDK and CDR2 SYGVNS. V was clipped by 1 base and J by 6 bases, with 15 bases between them. This CDR3 is CASSEFGQAANGYTF. CDR3 in DNA: TGTGCCAGCAGTGAATTCGGGCAGGCCGCAAATGGCTACACCTTC.

The sample holds a few counts of this clonotype. This sequence joins TRBV20-1 and TRBJ2-5; 11 positions match TRBD1. The germline gives CDR1 DFQATT, CDR2 SNEGSKA (reference sequence). CDR3 size: 18 residues. V lost 6 bases to trimming and J lost 5 bases; unmatched junction nucleotides: 20. Here the CDR3 DNA reads TGCAGTGCCCTAAACCGGGACAGGGGGTTGGGGAAGGCGGAGACCCAGTACTTC. Translation gives CSALNRDRGLGKAETQYF.

This clonotype was seen a few times. V gene TRBV27 combines with J gene TRBJ1-5; the D gene is possibly TRBD1 (5 bases). This CDR3 spans 15 amino acids. V lost 3 bases and J 0 bases, leaving 9 bases between the germline ends. Germline V gene sequence: CDR1 MNHEY, CDR2 SMNVEV (reference sequence). The DNA of the CDR3 is TGTGCCAGCAGTTTGGAAAGGGGTAGCAATCAGCCCCAGCATTTT. Translated: CASSLERGSNQPQHF.

This clonotype was seen repeatedly, ten times or more. The chain recombines TRBV5-1 with TRBJ2-1; 11 bases agree with TRBD1. The CDR3 length is 15 residues. The germline V gene encodes CDR1 SGHRS and CDR2 YFSETQ. The trim removed 3 bases at V and 6 bases at J, leaving 5 bases unmatched. CDR3 sequence (DNA): TGCGCCAGCAGCTACCTCGGGACAGGGGGCAATGAGCAGTTCTTC. This encodes CASSYLGTGGNEQFF.

This rearrangement joins TRBV12-3 or TRBV12-4 to TRBJ2-1, with D possibly being TRBD2 (6 bases). This CDR3 is built from 18 residues. V lost 0 bases and J lost 0, with 15 bases in between. CDR3: CASSLASRDFSSYNEQFF. The CDR3 nucleotides are TGTGCCAGCAGTTTAGCATCCCGGGACTTCAGCTCCTACAATGAGCAGTTCTTC.

With regard to this clonotype: A clone one base away is much larger, so this may be a read error. V and J are TRBV12-3 or TRBV12-4 and TRBJ1-3, with D unresolved. Trimming removed 8 bases from V and 3 bases from J, with 14 bases in between. There are 14 residues in the CDR3. The CDR3 DNA is TGTGCCAGCGTTTCCCTGAGAGGTGGAAACACCATATATTTT. This translates into CASVSLRGGNTIYF.

This clonotype was observed many times. The V call is TRBV7-2, the J call TRBJ2-4; D perhaps matches TRBD2 (5 bases). The CDR3 sequence is 14 residues long. Germline CDR1 reads SGHTA; CDR2 reads FQGNSA. V was pared by 7 bases and J by 3 bases, with 13 bases between. This CDR3 reads CASTMIEGKNIQYF. The CDR3 DNA reads as TGTGCCAGCACTATGATAGAGGGCAAAAACATTCAGTACTTC.

This clonotype was detected ten times or more. This chain connects TRBV11-2 to TRBJ2-5; the match to TRBD2 covers 11 bases. The germline V gene encodes CDR1 SGHAT and CDR2 FQNNGV. With V trimmed by 5 bases and J by 3 bases, 5 bases remained unmatched. The CDR3 covers 15 residues. The CDR3 protein is CASSEDSGREETQYF. CDR3 nucleotides: TGTGCCAGCAGCGAGGATAGCGGGAGGGAAGAGACCCAGTACTTC.

The V gene is TRBV4-3, the J gene TRBJ2-2; no reliable D call. This CDR3 spans 16 amino acids. Trimming shortened V by 0 bases and J by 5 bases, and 13 bases separated the two germline ends. Germline values: CDR1 LGHNA, CDR2 YSLEER. This CDR3 reads CASSQDSVVWTGELFF. The CDR3 bases are TGCGCCAGCAGCCAAGACTCGGTTGTGTGGACCGGGGAGCTGTTTTTT.

V is TRBV4-1 and J is TRBJ2-1; TRBD2 matches 13 bases. CDR3 length: 16 residues. The germline V gene encodes CDR1 MGHRA and CDR2 YSYEKL. After removal of 1 base from V and 7 bases from J, the junction contained 4 bases not matched to a gene. The CDR3 region is CASSQGTSGRFNEQFF. The DNA for the CDR3 is TGCGCCAGCAGCCAAGGGACTAGCGGGAGATTTAATGAGCAGTTCTTC.